Sequencing of this T cell receptor (beta chain) was carried out in a study of identical twins (dated by TCRdb to 2015 to 2016). Broadly, across the study: To test whether fetal clonotypes persist, this study deep-sequenced TCR alpha and beta repertoires from monozygotic twins, from unrelated adults of various ages, and from cord blood. To rule out contamination, replicate twin experiments were performed at different times with different library preparation protocols. What the study reported, not specific to this receptor: In monozygotic twins, recombination models systematically underestimated out-of-frame TCR alpha sharing, but the models matched the sharing seen between unrelated individuals. Fewer insertions were carried by abundant cord blood beta clonotypes, a similar but weaker trend appeared in young adult naive repertoires, and no such trend appeared in memory repertoires. Compared with coincidental sharing between unrelated individuals, out-of-frame TCR alpha sequences shared between twins had an excess of sequences with low generation probability. Invariant T cells such as MAIT and iNKT could partly confound zero-insertion analyses, though diverse VJ usage argued against this for most clonotypes. Conclusions relied on cross-sectional statistical analysis, since the same donors could not be followed over many years. Excess twin sharing in beta out-of-frame sequences was weaker because fewer shared sequences lowered the signal-to-noise ratio.

The CDR3 goes from the cysteine to the phenylalanine over 15 residues. Left in the record is the CDR3 DNA by itself, 45 bases read in frame from the first base. The germline ends are 17 bases apart after V is trimmed by 7 bases and J by 0 bases. The germline V gene encodes CDR1 SGHDT and CDR2 YYEEEE. To prepare the library, 5' RACE was applied. Data came from an Illumina HiSeq 2000. A universal primer binding site was introduced by template switching, and a unique molecular identifier was present in the final cDNA, enabling accurate counting of TCR cDNA molecules. First-strand cDNA for TCR alpha and beta chains was synthesized from specific primers in the conserved constant-segment region. To control for contamination, every cDNA library was double barcoded, receiving both a SMART-Mk sample barcode and Illumina barcodes. TruSeq adapter sequences and Illumina sample barcodes were added in two successive PCR steps. The TCR alpha and beta cDNA libraries were sequenced on the Illumina HiSeq platform using custom primers. The study's own analysis went as follows. Raw reads were processed with MiGEC to extract unique molecular identifiers, and MiXCR was used to determine CDR3 positions. For each individual, recombination models were inferred using an EM algorithm with the repgenHMM and IGoR tools. The analysis of shared clonotypes was done with the tcR package in R, with sharing normalized by the product of cloneset sizes. To study raw recombination without the effects of thymic and clonal selection, out-of-frame nonproductive sequences were analyzed. The public sequencing data were trimmed at Q25 with fastp and processed into clonotypes with MiXCR by TCRdb, which kept only in-frame beta chains. For every CDR3 protein sequence, its rows merge into one entry that carries the most common genes and DNA. The V and J calls and clone size are TCRdb's, not the authors'. In this sample the table shows 270,000 or so distinct CDR3 sequences, around 8.3% of which occur a single time. Jointly, the top ten make up 3% to 3.5% of the sample.

Every donor was a healthy Caucasian. The twin cohort comprised three pairs of female monozygotic twins, all aged roughly 18 to 30 years. CD4+ and CD8+ T cell populations were isolated with positive isolation kits from Invitrogen. Concerning this clonotype: There is no known antigen for this receptor. The sample holds no much larger clone one base away, and base qualities are not on file.

The data also belong to a second study, concerning yellow fever vaccine responses in identical twins. Per the second study: According to the authors, in identical twins the way T cells responded to vaccination appeared partly convergent and partly personalized. The study precisely tracked vaccine-responding T cell clones in identical twins.

The sequenced sample consisted of CD8+ T cells sorted from blood. Recombination connected TRBV5-6 to TRBJ2-7; TRBD1 is a possible D gene, resting on 6 matching bases. This clonotype was sampled from a woman aged 18-29 years in good health. CDR3 reads: CASSHRAGGSYEQYF. The DNA sequence is TGTGCCAGCTCACACAGGGCTGGAGGCTCCTACGAGCAGTACTTC.